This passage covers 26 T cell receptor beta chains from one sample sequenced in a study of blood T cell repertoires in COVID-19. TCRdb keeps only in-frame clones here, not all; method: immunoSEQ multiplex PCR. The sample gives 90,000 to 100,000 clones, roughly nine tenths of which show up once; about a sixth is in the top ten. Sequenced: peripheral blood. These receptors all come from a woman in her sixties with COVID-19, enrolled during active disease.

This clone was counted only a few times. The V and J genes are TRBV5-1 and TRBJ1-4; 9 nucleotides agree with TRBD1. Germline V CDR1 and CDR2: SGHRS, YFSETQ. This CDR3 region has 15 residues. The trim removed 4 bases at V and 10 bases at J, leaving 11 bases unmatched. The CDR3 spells CASSATGQGGAKLFF. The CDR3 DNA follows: TGCGCCAGCAGCGCCACGGGACAGGGAGGCGCAAAACTGTTTTTT. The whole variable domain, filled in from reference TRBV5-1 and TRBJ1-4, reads KAGVTQTPRYLIKTRGQQVTLSCSPISGHRSVSWYQQTPGQGLQFLFEYFSETQRNKGNFPGRFSGRQFSNSRSEMNVSTLELGDSALYLCASSATGQGGAKLFFGSGTQLSVL.

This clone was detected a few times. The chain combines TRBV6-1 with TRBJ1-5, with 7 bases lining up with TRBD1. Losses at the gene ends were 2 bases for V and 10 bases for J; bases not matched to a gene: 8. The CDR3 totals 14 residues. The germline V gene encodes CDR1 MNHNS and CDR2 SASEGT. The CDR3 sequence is CASSEIQGPQPQHF. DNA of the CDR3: TGTGCCAGCAGTGAAATACAGGGGCCACAACCCCAGCATTTT.

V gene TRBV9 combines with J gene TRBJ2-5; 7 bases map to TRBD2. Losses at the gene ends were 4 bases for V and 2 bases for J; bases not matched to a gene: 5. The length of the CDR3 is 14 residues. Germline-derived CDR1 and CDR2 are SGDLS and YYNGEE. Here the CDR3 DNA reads TGTGCCAGCAGCCCAACAGCGGGGCAAGAGACCCAGTACTTC. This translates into CASSPTAGQETQYF.

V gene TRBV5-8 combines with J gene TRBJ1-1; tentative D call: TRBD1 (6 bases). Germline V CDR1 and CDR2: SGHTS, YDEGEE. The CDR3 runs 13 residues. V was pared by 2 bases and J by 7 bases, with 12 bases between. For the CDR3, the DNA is TGTGCCAGCAGCTTCGGCAGGGGACGTGAAGCTTTCTTT. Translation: CASSFGRGREAFF.

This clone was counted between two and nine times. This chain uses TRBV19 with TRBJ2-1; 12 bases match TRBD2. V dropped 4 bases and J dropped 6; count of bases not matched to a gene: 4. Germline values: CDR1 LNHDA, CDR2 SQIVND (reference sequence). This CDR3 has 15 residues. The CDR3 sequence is CASSRLAGAVNEQFF. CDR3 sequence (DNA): TGTGCCAGTAGTAGACTAGCGGGGGCCGTCAATGAGCAGTTCTTC.

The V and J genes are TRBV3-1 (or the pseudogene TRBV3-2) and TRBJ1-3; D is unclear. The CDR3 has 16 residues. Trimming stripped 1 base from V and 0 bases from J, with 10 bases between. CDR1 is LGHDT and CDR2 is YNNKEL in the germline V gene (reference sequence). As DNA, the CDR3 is TGTGCCAGCAGCCAAGTTGGTCCCAGCTCTGGAAACACCATATATTTT. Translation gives CASSQVGPSSGNTIYF.

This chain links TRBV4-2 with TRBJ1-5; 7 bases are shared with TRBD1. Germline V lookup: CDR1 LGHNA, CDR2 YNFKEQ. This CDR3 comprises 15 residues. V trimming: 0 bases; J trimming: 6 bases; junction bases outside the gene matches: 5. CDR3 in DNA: TGTGCCAGCAGCCAAGACAGGGGGATTCCTCAGCCCCAGCATTTT. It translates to CASSQDRGIPQPQHF.

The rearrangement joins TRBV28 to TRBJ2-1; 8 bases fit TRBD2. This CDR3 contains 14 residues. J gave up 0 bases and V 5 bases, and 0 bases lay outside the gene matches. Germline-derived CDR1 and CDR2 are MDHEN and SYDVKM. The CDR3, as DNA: TGTGCCAGCAGTAGCGGGGGCTCCTACAATGAGCAGTTCTTC. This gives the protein CASSSGGSYNEQFF. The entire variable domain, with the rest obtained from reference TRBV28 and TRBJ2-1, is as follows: DVKVTQSSRYLVKRTGEKVFLECVQDMDHENMFWYRQDPGLGLRLIYFSYDVKMKEKGDIPEGYSVSREKKERFSLILESASTNQTSMYLCASSSGGSYNEQFFGPGTRLTVL.

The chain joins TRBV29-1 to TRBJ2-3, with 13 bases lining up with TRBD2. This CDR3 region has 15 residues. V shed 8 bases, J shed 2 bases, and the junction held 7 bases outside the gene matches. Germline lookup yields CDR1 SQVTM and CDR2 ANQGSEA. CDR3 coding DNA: TGCAGCACCGGACTAGCGGGGGAGTACACAGATACGCAGTATTTT. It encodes CSTGLAGEYTDTQYF.

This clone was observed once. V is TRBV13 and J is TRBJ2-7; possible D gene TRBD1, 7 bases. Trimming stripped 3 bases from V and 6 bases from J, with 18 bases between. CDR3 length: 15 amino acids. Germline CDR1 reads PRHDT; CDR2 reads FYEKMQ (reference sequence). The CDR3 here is CASSFGGGAVGEQYF. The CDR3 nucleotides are TGTGCCAGCAGCTTTGGAGGGGGCGCCGTCGGCGAGCAGTACTTC.

CDR3 residues: CASSIRTGYEQYF. In DNA form, the CDR3 reads TGTGCCAGCAGTATCCGGACAGGGTACGAGCAGTACTTC. This rearrangement joins TRBV27 to TRBJ2-7; 8 bases match TRBD1. V lost 5 bases and J lost 4; bases outside the gene matches: 4. The CDR3 length is 13 residues. Germline V gene sequence: CDR1 MNHEY, CDR2 SMNVEV (reference sequence).

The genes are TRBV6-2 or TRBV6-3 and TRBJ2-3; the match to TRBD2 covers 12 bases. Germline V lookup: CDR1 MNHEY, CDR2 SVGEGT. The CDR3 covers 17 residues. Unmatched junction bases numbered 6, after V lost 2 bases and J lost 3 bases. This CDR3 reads CASSYVSSGGATDTQYF. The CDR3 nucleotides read TGTGCCAGCAGTTACGTGTCTAGCGGGGGGGCTACAGATACGCAGTATTTT.

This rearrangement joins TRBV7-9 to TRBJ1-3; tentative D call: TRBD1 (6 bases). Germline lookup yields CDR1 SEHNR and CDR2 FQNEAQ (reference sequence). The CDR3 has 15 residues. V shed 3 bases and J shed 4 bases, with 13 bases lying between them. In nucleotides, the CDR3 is TGTGCCAGCAGCTTTTCGTTACAGGGAGGAAACACCATATATTTT. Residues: CASSFSLQGGNTIYF.

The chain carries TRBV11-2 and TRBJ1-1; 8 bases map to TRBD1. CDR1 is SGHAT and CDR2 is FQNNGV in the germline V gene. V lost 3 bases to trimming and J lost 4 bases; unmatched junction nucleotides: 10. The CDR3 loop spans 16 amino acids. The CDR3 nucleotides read TGTGCCAGCAGCTTCTCCTTCGGACAGGGAAGCACTGAAGCTTTCTTT. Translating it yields CASSFSFGQGSTEAFF.

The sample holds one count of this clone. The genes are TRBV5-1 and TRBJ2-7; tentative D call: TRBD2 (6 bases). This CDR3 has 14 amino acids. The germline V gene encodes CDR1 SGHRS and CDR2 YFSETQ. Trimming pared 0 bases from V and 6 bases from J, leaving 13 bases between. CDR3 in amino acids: CASSLVSGLLEQYF. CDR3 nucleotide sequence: TGCGCCAGCAGCTTGGTATCGGGACTTCTCGAGCAGTACTTC.

This chain's CDR3 is CASSFRGLPSETQYF. In DNA form, the CDR3 reads TGCGCCAGCAGCTTTCGCGGGCTCCCCTCGGAGACCCAGTACTTC. The chain employs TRBV4-1 and TRBJ2-5; a weak D match, TRBD2 (5 bases). From germline, CDR1 is MGHRA and CDR2 YSYEKL. CDR3 length: 15 residues. The ends were cut back, 5 bases at V and 5 bases at J, with 18 bases in the middle.

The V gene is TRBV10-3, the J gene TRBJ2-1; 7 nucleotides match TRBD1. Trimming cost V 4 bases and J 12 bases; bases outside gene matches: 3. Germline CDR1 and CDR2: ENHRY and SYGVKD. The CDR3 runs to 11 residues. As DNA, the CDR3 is TGTGCCATCAGTGGCGGACAGGTGCAGTTCTTC. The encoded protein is CAISGGQVQFF.

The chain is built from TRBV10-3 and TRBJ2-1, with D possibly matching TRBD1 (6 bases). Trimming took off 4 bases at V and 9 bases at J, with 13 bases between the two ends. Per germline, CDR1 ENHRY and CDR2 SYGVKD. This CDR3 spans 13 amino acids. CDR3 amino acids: CAISGPGVGEQFF. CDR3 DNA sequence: TGTGCCATCAGTGGGCCAGGGGTTGGTGAGCAGTTCTTC.

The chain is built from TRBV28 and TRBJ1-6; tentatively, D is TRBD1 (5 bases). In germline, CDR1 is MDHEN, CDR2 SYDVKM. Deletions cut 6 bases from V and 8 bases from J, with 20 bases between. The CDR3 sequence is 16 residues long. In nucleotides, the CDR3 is TGTGCCAGCAGCCCAGCGGGGCAGGGTGGAGATTCACCCCTCCACTTT. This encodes CASSPAGQGGDSPLHF.

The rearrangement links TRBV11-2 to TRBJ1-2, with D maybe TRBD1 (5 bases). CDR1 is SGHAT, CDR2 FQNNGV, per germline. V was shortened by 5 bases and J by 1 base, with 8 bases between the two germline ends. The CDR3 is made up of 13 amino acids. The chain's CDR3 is CASSPDSNYGYTF. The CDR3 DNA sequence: TGTGCCAGCAGCCCTGACAGTAACTATGGCTACACCTTC. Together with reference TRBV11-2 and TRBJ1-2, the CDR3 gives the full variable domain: EAGVAQSPRYKIIEKRQSVAFWCNPISGHATLYWYQQILGQGPKLLIQFQNNGVVDDSQLPKDRFSAERLKGVDSTLKIQPAKLEDSAVYLCASSPDSNYGYTFGSGTRLTVV.

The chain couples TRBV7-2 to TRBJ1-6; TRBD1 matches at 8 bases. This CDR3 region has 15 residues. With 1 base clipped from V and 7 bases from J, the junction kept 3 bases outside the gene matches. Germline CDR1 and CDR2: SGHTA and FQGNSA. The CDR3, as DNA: TGTGCCAGCAGCTTAGAAAGGACAGGGAATTCACCCCTCCACTTT. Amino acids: CASSLERTGNSPLHF.

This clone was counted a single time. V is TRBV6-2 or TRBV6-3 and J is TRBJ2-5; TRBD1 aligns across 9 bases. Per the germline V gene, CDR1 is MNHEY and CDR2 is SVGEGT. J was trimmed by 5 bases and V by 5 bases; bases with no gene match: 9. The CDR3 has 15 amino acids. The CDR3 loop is CASSHRDRAGETQYF. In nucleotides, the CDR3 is TGTGCCAGCAGTCACCGGGACAGGGCGGGGGAGACCCAGTACTTC.

CDR3 in DNA: TGCGCCAGCAGCGCCGACAGGGGAGTCTTTCGTGGCTACACCTTC. Translating gives CASSADRGVFRGYTF. The rearrangement links TRBV5-1 to TRBJ1-2; 8 bases agree with TRBD1. With V trimmed by 4 bases and J by 7 bases, 12 bases remained unmatched. The CDR3 sequence is 15 residues long. Germline V CDR1 and CDR2: SGHRS, YFSETQ.

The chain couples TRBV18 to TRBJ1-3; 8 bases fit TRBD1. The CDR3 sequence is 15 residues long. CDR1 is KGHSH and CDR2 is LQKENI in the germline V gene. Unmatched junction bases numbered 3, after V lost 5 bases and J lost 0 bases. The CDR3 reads CASSTGQASGNTIYF. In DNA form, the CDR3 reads TGTGCCAGCTCAACGGGACAGGCCTCTGGAAACACCATATATTTT.

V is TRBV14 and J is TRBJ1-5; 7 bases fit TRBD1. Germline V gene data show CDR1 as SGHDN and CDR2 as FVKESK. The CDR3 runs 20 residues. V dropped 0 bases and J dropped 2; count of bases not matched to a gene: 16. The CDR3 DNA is TGTGCCAGCAGCCAAGAAACCATAGACAGGGTTCGATTTCGCAATCAGCCCCAGCATTTT. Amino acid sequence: CASSQETIDRVRFRNQPQHF.

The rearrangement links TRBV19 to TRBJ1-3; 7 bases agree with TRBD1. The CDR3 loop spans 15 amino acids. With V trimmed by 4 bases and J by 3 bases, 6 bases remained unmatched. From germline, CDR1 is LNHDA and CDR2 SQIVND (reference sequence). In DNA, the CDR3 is TGTGCCAGTAGTACCGGGACAGCATTTGGAAACACCATATATTTT. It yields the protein CASSTGTAFGNTIYF. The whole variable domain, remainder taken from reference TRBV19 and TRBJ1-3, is DGGITQSPKYLFRKEGQNVTLSCEQNLNHDAMYWYRQDPGQGLRLIYYSQIVNDFQKGDIAEGYSVSREKKESFPLTVTSAQKNPTAFYLCASSTGTAFGNTIYFGEGSWLTVV.